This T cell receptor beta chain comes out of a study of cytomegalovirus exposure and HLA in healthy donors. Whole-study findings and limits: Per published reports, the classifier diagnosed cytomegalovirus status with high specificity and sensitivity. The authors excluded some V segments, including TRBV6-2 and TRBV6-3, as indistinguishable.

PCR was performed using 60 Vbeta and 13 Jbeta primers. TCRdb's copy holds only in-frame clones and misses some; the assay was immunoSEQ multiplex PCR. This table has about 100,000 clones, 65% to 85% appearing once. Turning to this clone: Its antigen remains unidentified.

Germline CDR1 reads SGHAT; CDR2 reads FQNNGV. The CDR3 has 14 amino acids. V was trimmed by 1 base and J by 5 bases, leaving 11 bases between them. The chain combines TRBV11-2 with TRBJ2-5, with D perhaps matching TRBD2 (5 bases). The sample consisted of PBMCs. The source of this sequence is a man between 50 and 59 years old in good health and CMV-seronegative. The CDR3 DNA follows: TGTGCCAGCAGCTTAGCGGGAATCCATGAGACCCAGTACTTC. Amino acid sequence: CASSLAGIHETQYF.